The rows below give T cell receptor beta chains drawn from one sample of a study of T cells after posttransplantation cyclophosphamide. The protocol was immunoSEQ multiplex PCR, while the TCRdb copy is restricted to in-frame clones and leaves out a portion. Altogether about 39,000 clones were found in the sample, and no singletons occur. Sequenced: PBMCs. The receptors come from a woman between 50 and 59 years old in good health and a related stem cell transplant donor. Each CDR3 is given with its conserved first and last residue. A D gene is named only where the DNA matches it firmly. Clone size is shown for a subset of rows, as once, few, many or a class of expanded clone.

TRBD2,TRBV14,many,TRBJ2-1,CASSQEEGLAGLNEQFF,TGTGCCAGCAGCCAAGAGGAGGGACTAGCGGGGCTGAATGAGCAGTTCTTC
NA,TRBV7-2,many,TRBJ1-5,CASSSSAGTQHF,TGTGCCAGCAGCTCCTCTGCGGGGACCCAGCATTTT
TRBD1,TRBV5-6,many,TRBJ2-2,CASSFDRGTGELFF,TGTGCCAGCAGCTTTGACAGGGGAACCGGGGAGCTGTTTTTT
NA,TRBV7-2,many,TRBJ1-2,CASSHATGGGYTF,TGTGCCAGCAGCCACGCGACGGGTGGCGGCTACACCTTC
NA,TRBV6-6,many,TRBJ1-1,CASSSSRGKAEAFF,TGTGCCAGCAGTTCTTCCCGGGGTAAGGCTGAAGCTTTCTTT
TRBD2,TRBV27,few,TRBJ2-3,CASSLPGLAGQVDTQYF,TGTGCCAGCAGTTTACCCGGACTAGCGGGGCAGGTAGATACGCAGTATTTT
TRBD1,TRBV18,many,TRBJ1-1,CASSPLGQGLSEAFF,TGTGCCAGCTCACCACTGGGACAGGGATTATCTGAAGCTTTCTTT
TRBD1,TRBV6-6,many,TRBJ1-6,CASRPGQENSPLHF,TGTGCCAGCAGACCCGGACAGGAAAATTCACCCCTCCACTTT
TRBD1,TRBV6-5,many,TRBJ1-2,CASSRDSYGYTF,TGTGCCAGCAGCCGGGACAGCTATGGCTACACCTTC
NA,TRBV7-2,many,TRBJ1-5,CASRNTVGVTNQPQHF,TGTGCCAGCCGAAATACTGTAGGGGTTACTAATCAGCCCCAGCATTTT
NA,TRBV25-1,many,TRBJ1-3,CASTTGGSGNTIYF,TGTGCCAGCACTACAGGAGGGTCTGGAAACACCATATATTTT
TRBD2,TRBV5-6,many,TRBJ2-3,CASSLAGTSGGDTDTQYF,TGTGCCAGCAGCTTGGCCGGGACTAGCGGGGGGGATACAGATACGCAGTATTTT
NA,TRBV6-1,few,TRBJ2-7,CASSERPPYEQYF,TGTGCCAGCAGTGAACGCCCCCCCTACGAGCAGTACTTC
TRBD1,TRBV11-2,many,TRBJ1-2,CASSWGQGYGYTF,TGTGCCAGCAGCTGGGGACAGGGCTATGGCTACACCTTC
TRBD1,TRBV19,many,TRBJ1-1,CASSSGQGRQNTEAFF,TGTGCCAGTAGTTCGGGACAGGGGAGACAAAACACTGAAGCTTTCTTT
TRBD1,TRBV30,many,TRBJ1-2,CAFSPGQGTRGYTF,TGTGCCTTCTCCCCGGGACAGGGGACGCGTGGCTACACCTTC
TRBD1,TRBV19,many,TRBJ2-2,CATQLGTGNTGELFF,TGTGCCACCCAACTAGGGACAGGGAACACCGGGGAGCTGTTTTTT
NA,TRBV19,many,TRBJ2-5,CASSPAGTRRETQYF,TGTGCCAGTAGTCCAGCCGGGACAAGAAGAGAGACCCAGTACTTC
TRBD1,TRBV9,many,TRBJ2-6,CASSVTPGGGGANVLTF,TGTGCCAGCAGCGTAACGCCAGGGGGCGGTGGGGCCAACGTCCTGACTTTC
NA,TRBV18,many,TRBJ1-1,CASSPISQGTEAFF,TGTGCCAGCTCGCCTATATCTCAGGGAACTGAAGCTTTCTTT
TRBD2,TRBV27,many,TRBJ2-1,CASSLSWRGGVNEQFF,TGTGCCAGCAGTTTATCATGGCGGGGGGGCGTCAATGAGCAGTTCTTC
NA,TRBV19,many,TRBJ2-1,CASSPSYNEQFF,TGTGCCAGTAGTCCTTCTTACAATGAGCAGTTCTTC
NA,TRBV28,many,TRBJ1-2,CASSLRSLYGYTF,TGTGCCAGCAGCCTTCGGTCGCTCTATGGCTACACCTTC
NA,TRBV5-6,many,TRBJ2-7,CASSLAYYYEQYF,TGTGCCAGCAGCTTGGCCTACTACTACGAGCAGTACTTC
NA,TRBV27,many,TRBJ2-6,CASSSPGSGANVLTF,TGTGCCAGCAGTTCACCGGGCTCTGGGGCCAACGTCCTGACTTTC
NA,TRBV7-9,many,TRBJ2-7,CASSLKGDKYEQYF,TGTGCCAGCAGCTTAAAGGGGGATAAGTACGAGCAGTACTTC
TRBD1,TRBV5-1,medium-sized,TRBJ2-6,CASKAQGATGANVLTF,TGCGCCAGCAAGGCGCAGGGGGCAACTGGGGCCAACGTCCTGACTTTC
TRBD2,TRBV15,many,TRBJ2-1,CATSRGASGGENEQFF,TGTGCCACCAGCAGGGGGGCTAGCGGGGGGGAAAATGAGCAGTTCTTC
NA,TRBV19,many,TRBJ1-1,CASSLQYPAEAFF,TGTGCCAGTAGTTTACAGTACCCCGCTGAAGCTTTCTTT
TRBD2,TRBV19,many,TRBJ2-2,CASRLMSGLANTGELFF,TGTGCCAGTAGACTAATGAGTGGACTAGCGAACACCGGGGAGCTGTTTTTT
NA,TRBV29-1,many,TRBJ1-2,CSVEDAGLNYGYTF,TGCAGCGTTGAAGATGCAGGGTTGAACTATGGCTACACCTTC
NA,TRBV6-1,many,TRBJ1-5,CASSESGYQPQHF,TGTGCCAGCAGTGAATCAGGGTATCAGCCCCAGCATTTT
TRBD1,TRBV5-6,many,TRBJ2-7,CASRERDRGYEQYF,TGTGCCAGCAGGGAGCGGGACAGGGGGTACGAGCAGTACTTC
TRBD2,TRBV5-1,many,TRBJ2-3,CASSGGTSGGADTQYF,TGCGCCAGCAGCGGTGGGACTAGCGGGGGGGCAGATACGCAGTATTTT
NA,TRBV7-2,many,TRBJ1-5,CASSLDPTVTSNQPQHF,TGTGCCAGCAGCTTAGACCCAACAGTAACTAGCAATCAGCCCCAGCATTTT
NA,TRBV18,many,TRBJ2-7,CASGAEGGHLGEQYF,TGTGCCAGCGGAGCCGAGGGGGGGCATTTGGGCGAGCAGTACTTC
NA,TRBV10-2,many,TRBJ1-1,CASTPKIFYRDNTEAFF,TGCGCCAGCACCCCGAAGATTTTTTACAGGGATAACACTGAAGCTTTCTTT
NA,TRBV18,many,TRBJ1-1,CASSPPAGQNTEAFF,TGTGCCAGCTCACCACCGGCAGGCCAGAACACTGAAGCTTTCTTT
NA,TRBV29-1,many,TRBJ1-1,CSAVDSQNTEAFF,TGCAGCGCCGTCGACAGCCAGAACACTGAAGCTTTCTTT
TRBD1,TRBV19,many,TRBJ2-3,CASSKPGQGLDTQYF,TGTGCCAGTAGCAAACCGGGACAGGGGCTAGATACGCAGTATTTT
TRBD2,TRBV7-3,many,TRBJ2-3,CASSLRTSGGDTQYF,TGTGCCAGCAGCTTAAGGACTAGCGGGGGGGATACGCAGTATTTT
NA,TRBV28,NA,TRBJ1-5,CASTHVDQPQHF,TGTGCCAGCACCCACGTAGATCAGCCCCAGCATTTT
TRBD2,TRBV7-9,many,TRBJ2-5,CASSLALAGVETQYF,TGTGCCAGCAGCTTAGCCCTAGCGGGGGTAGAGACCCAGTACTTC
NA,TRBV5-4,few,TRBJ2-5,CASSPRIVGSETQYF,TGTGCCAGCAGCCCGAGGATTGTAGGTTCAGAGACCCAGTACTTC
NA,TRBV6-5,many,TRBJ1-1,CASSYSRGQGTEAFF,TGTGCCAGCAGTTACTCCAGGGGTCAGGGCACTGAAGCTTTCTTT